The 11 T cell receptor beta chains presented below share a single source sample, sequenced in a study of tumor-infiltrating lymphocytes in primary liver carcinoma. The investigators made TCR beta cDNA from roughly 0.45 ug total RNA, using a constant-region primer. Slightly modified ARM-PCR with three nested multiplex PCR rounds yielded TCR beta libraries. Researchers ran the first two PCR rounds for ten to eleven cycles each with TRBV1-TRBV30 forward primers and a C-beta reverse primer. TCRdb re-analysed the multiplex PCR reads in MiXCR, keeping a single row per CDR3 protein. The table records more than 45,000 distinct CDR3 sequences, 60% to 80% of them present only once. The tissue used was unsorted bulk material of about 17-33 mg. RNA and DNA were co-extracted from it with the AllPrep DNA/RNA mini kit. The sequencing sample was made of liver tumor tissue from sampling region 5. Stated subset: tumor region T5, tumor centre. The source is a man aged 40-50 years with primary liver carcinoma and hepatitis B virus infection.

V gene TRBV7-8 combines with J gene TRBJ1-1; the D gene is possibly TRBD1 (5 bases). This CDR3 has 14 residues. Germline CDR1 reads SGHVS; CDR2 reads FQNEAQ. The CDR3: CVNSLQGTETEAFF. The CDR3 DNA reads TGTGTCAACAGCCTCCAAGGGACGGAGACTGAAGCTTTCTTT.

Concerning this clonotype: A junction end diverges from the germline sequence, so it may reflect a read error. V gene TRBV30 combines with J gene TRBJ2-1; D perhaps matches TRBD2 (5 bases). CDR3 length equals 13 residues. Germline V gene lookup returns CDR1 GTSNPN and CDR2 SVGIG (reference sequence). The CDR3 nucleotides read TGTGACTGGAGTGTCCGGTCAGAGGGTGAGCAGTTCTTC. Translating it yields CDWSVRSEGEQFF.

Regarding this clonotype: One end of the junction fails to match germline, which may point to a read error. This chain uses TRBV28 with TRBJ2-2; TRBD2 agrees at 7 bases. Germline assignment: CDR1 MDHEN and CDR2 SYDVKM. This CDR3 comprises 14 residues. CDR3 protein: CVSKAPSGAGELFF. CDR3 in DNA: TGTGTCAGCAAGGCTCCTAGCGGAGCCGGGGAGCTGTTTTTT.

Comments on this clonotype: A junction boundary mismatches the germline segment, possibly from a read error. The chain employs TRBV7-3 and TRBJ1-2; weak D call: TRBD1 (5 bases). Germline values: CDR1 SGHTA, CDR2 FQGTGA. The CDR3 covers 15 residues. For the CDR3, the DNA is TGTACCAGCAGCCCGAGCGGGGCAGCAAACTATGGCTACACCTTC. Its translation is CTSSPSGAANYGYTF. Full variable domain (missing parts from reference TRBV7-3 and TRBJ1-2): GAGVSQTPSNKVTEKGKYVELRCDPISGHTALYWYRQSLGQGPEFLIYFQGTGAADDSGLPNDRFFAVRPEGSVSTLKIQRTERGDSAVYLCTSSPSGAANYGYTFGSGTRLTVV.

About this clonotype: Its ends do not fully match the called genes, so a read error is possible. This chain joins TRBV11-2 and TRBJ2-1; tentative D call: TRBD1 (5 bases). CDR1 SGHAT and CDR2 FQNNGV come from the germline V gene. The CDR3 loop spans 17 amino acids. Written as DNA, the CDR3 is TGTACCAGCAGCTTAGATAGGGGCGCGAGGTTCTACAACGAGCAGTTCTTC. Its translation is CTSSLDRGARFYNEQFF.

The sample holds one count of this clonotype. At one end, the junction sequence differs from germline, possibly due to a read error. V usage is TRBV10-2 and J usage is TRBJ2-5; possible D gene TRBD2, 6 bases. Germline V gene sequence: CDR1 WSHSY, CDR2 SAAADI. This CDR3 spans 16 amino acids. The CDR3 nucleotides read TGCGCCAGCAGTGCCGGGTTACTAGCAGGTCAAGACACCCAGTACTTC. Residues: CASSAGLLAGQDTQYF.

This chain joins TRBV4-2 and TRBJ2-2, with D perhaps matching TRBD1 or TRBD2 (5 bases each). The length of the CDR3 is 15 residues. Trimming took off 9 bases at V and 5 bases at J, with 19 bases between the two ends. Germline CDR1 and CDR2: LGHNA and YNFKEQ. CDR3 coding DNA: TGTGCCAGTAGCAAAACCCGGGGCACAACCGGGGAGCTGTTTTTT. It codes for CASSKTRGTTGELFF.

Points on this clonotype: One end of the junction fails to match germline, which may point to a read error. The chain carries TRBV11-2 and TRBJ2-7; tentative D call: TRBD1 (5 bases). The CDR3 runs to 14 residues. CDR1 and CDR2 (germline): SGHAT, FQNNGV. The DNA for the CDR3 is TGTCCCAGCAGCTCTAACAGGAACTCCTGCGAGCGGTACTTC. Amino acids: CPSSSNRNSCERYF.

With respect to this clonotype: Because the CDR3 is missing its conserved closing phenylalanine or tryptophan, this is likely a read error. Because the CDR3's place on the DNA is in doubt, the DNA is left out and the CDR3 is given as listed by TCRdb. The rearrangement uses TRBV28 and TRBJ1-2; the table's D call TRBD1 went unverified against the DNA. The CDR3 sequence runs 13 residues, both termini included. The germline V gene has CDR1 MDHEN and CDR2 SYDVKM. The CDR3 protein is CASSVRDGYGHTS.

A remark on this clonotype: Given the absence of the conserved phenylalanine or tryptophan at the CDR3 end, a read error is likely. No DNA is shown, since the ends of the CDR3 on it are uncertain; the CDR3 is the one TCRdb lists. The chain couples TRBV28 to TRBJ2-7; the table assigns TRBD1, which was not confirmed against the DNA. Germline V gives CDR1 MDHEN, CDR2 SYDVKM. The CDR3 is 15 amino acids long, termini counted. The CDR3 sequence is CASPPTDRVFHEEYL.

Concerning this clonotype: At one of its ends the junction is not consistent with the germline gene, which may arise from a read error. V gene TRBV29-1 combines with J gene TRBJ2-7; TRBD2 might be the D (5 bases). Germline V lookup: CDR1 SQVTM, CDR2 ANQGSEA. The CDR3 spans 14 residues. The CDR3 sequence: CSVFISDGSYDQYF. In DNA form, the CDR3 reads TGCAGCGTCTTTATTAGCGACGGATCCTACGATCAGTACTTC.